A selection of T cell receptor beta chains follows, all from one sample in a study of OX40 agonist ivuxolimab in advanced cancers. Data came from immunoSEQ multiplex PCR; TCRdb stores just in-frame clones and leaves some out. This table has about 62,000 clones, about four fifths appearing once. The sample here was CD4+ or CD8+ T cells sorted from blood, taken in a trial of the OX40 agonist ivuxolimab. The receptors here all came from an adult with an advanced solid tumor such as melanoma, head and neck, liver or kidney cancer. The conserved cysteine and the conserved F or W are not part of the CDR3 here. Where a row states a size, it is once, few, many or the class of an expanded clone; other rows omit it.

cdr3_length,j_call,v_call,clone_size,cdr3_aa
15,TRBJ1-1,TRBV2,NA,ASSVRGQGAGYTEAF
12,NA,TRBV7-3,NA,ASSSSGGLLEQY
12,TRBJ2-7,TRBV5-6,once,ASRAVRDVSGEY
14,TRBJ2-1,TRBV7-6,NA,ASSPTPGGPYNEQF
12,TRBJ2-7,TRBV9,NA,ASSVGAEEGEQY
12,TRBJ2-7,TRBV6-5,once,ASSRGQGEDEQY
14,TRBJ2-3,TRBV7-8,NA,ASSLPSGRDTDTQY
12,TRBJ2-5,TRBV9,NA,ASSLWGGQETQY
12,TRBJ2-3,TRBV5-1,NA,ASSTRESTDTQY
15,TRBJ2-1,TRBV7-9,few,ASSTSGTSGSRGEQF
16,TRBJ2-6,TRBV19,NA,ASSMTSGGLSGANVLT
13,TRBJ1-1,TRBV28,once,ASSSPGRVNTEAF
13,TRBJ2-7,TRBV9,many,ASSVGSGSLHEQY
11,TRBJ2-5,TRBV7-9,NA,ASSLENQETQY
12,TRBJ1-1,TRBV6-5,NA,ASRPGQPRAEAF
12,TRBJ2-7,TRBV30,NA,AWSVLRGSYEQY
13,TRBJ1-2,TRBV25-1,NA,ASEEEGWGTDGYT
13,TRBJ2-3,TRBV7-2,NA,ASSLGRGGPDTQY
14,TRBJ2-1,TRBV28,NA,ASSFPAGQVSNEQF
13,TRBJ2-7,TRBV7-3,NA,ASTSEQYQIHEQY
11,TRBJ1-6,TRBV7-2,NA,ASSLRGDSPLH
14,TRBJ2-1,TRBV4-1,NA,ASSQDRLASYNEQF
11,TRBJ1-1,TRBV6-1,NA,ASSELTGAEAF
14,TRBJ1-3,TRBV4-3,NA,ASSQDDVGSGNTIY
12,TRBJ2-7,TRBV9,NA,ASSGTSGSYEQY
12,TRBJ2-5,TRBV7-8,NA,ASSLTQYQETQY
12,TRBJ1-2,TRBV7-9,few,ASSALTENYGYT
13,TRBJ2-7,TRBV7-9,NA,ASSFFSMQGYEQY
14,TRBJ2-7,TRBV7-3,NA,ASSSDLTKISYEQY
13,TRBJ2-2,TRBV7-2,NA,ASSLGQGFPGELF
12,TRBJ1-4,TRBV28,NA,ASRKSATNEKLF
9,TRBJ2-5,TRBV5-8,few,ASSLSREQY
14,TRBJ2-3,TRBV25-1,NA,ASSDPGWGITDTQY
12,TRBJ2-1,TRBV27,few,ASSFSYSYNEQF
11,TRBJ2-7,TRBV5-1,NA,ASSQGLAYEQY
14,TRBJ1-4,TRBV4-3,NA,ASSQDWRNGNEKLF
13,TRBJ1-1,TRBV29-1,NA,SVIPGHYSNTEAF
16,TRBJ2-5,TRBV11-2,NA,ASSLDIWSWGYQETQY
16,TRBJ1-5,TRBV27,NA,ASSSLGTGFNSNQPQH
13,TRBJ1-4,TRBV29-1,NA,SVEKQGATNEKLF
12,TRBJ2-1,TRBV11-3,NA,ASSRSGAYNEQF
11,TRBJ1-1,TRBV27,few,ASMWTPGTEAF
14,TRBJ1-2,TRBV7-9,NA,ASSDTILQGRGGYT
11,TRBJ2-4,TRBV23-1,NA,ASSQIAKNIQY
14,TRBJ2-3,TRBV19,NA,ASSNPGLGTTDTQY
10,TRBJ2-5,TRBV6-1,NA,ASSEAITGDY
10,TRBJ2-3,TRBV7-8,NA,ASSQDRARWY
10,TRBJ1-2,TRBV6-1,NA,ASNQGGFGYT
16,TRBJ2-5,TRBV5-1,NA,ASSLVPLLAGKQETQY
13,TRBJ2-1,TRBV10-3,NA,AISPSGGAVDEQF
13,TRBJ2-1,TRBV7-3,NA,ASSLAGSAYNEQF
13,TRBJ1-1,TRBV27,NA,ASSLGSGKNTEAF
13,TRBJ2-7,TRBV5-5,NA,ASSPPQAGVYEQY
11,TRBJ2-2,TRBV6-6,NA,ASSYKGTGELF
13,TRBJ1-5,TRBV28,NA,ASSFQGNSNQPQH
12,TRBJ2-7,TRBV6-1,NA,ASSARDSAYEQY